This T cell receptor (beta chain) was found in a study of CD8 T cells in Susac syndrome. Trimming took 5 bases from V and 6 from J, leaving 8 bases between them. This CDR3 is built from 11 residues. Germline loops: CDR1 SGHAT, CDR2 FQNNGV. Reverse transcription of about 0.45 to 1 ug RNA was performed with random hexamers. TCRdb reanalysed the immunoSEQ multiplex PCR reads using MiXCR and keeps one entry per CDR3 protein. The sample lists about 300,000 distinct CDR3 sequences; 92% were seen once. Input material: CD4+ T cells from PBMCs. This sequence was found in a human donor with multiple sclerosis. The rearrangement joins TRBV11-2 to TRBJ2-7; no reliable D call. In DNA, the CDR3 is TGTGCCAGCAGCGGCCACAGCGAGCAGTACTTC. Protein: CASSGHSEQYF.